These 2 T cell receptor beta chains share one sample of origin, sequenced in a study of cytomegalovirus exposure and HLA in healthy donors. Primers for the PCR totalled 60 Vbeta and 13 Jbeta. Profiling relied on immunoSEQ multiplex PCR, and the TCRdb table lists in-frame clones only, not all of them. The sample has 120,000 to 150,000 clones; around three quarters are singletons. The sample consisted of PBMCs. These receptors originate from a woman aged 40-49 years in good health and CMV-seropositive.

This clone was detected a few times. The CDR3 coding sequence is TGTGCCAGCAGTGACCCCAGGAACTATGGCTACACCTTC. Translating it yields CASSDPRNYGYTF. The V call is TRBV2, the J call TRBJ1-2; D unresolved. The CDR3 extends over 13 amino acids. Trimming cost V 3 bases and J 2 bases, with 7 bases left between them. CDR1 and CDR2 from the germline V gene are SNHLY and FYNNEI. Full variable domain (remainder filled in from reference TRBV2 and TRBJ1-2): EPEVTQTPSHQVTQMGQEVILRCVPISNHLYFYWYRQILGQKVEFLVSFYNNEISEKSEIFDDQFSVERPDGSNFTLKIRSTKLEDSAMYFCASSDPRNYGYTFGSGTRLTVV.

V gene TRBV5-1 combines with J gene TRBJ2-7; 10 positions agree with TRBD1. The CDR3 spans 15 residues. CDR1 SGHRS and CDR2 YFSETQ come from the germline V gene. With V trimmed by 4 bases and J by 0 bases, 4 bases remained unmatched. CDR3 sequence: CASSLWTGGSYEQYF. Here the CDR3 DNA reads TGCGCCAGCAGCCTCTGGACAGGGGGCTCCTACGAGCAGTACTTC.